This T cell receptor (beta chain) was profiled in a study of STAT5B mutations in CD4+ large granular lymphocyte leukemia. This clone occurred a few times. TCRdb keeps only in-frame clones here, not all; method: immunoSEQ multiplex PCR. The table shows tens of thousands of clones, with 85% occurring only once. This CDR3 has 17 residues. V shed 4 bases and J 1 base; nucleotides not matched to a gene: 10. CDR1 is SEHNR, CDR2 FQNEAQ, per germline (reference sequence). The chain couples TRBV7-9 to TRBJ2-3, with TRBD2 matching 8 bases. The source of this sequence is a human donor in good health. The sample taken for sequencing was CD4+ T cells from blood buffy coats. The CDR3 coding sequence is TGTGCCAGCAGCTCTACATGGGCGGGAGGTCGCACAGATACGCAGTATTTT. Its protein is CASSSTWAGGRTDTQYF.